This T cell receptor beta chain was captured in a study of identical twins. Study findings and constraints: Clonotypes of the beta chain that were abundant in cord blood carried fewer insertions (memory repertoires showed none).

Remarks on this clonotype: What it recognizes is unknown.

This CDR3 is built from 15 residues. The V end was cut by 3 bases, the J end by 7 bases, with 16 bases between. Germline CDR1 is MNHEY and CDR2 is SMNVEV (reference sequence). In TCRdb, the 5' RACE reads were re-called with MiXCR into one record per CDR3 protein. This repertoire shows approximately 1.8 million distinct CDR3 sequences, less than 35% found once; its top ten account for about 0.3%. The sequence was obtained from a newborn girl in good health. The chain recombines TRBV27 with TRBJ1-5, with D possibly TRBD1 on 5 matching bases. Material for sequencing was cord blood. In DNA, the CDR3 is TGTGCCAGCAGTTTTGACAGTATCGGGTCCCAGCCCCAGCATTTT. Protein: CASSFDSIGSQPQHF.